Each of the 2 T cell receptor beta chains below was sequenced from the same sample in a study of blood T cell repertoires in COVID-19. Produced via immunoSEQ multiplex PCR; TCRdb's table is partial and in-frame only. The data hold some 150,000 clones, with 70% to 90% observed a single time. The sample comprised peripheral blood. Receptors originate from a woman between 35 and 50 years old with active or convalescent COVID-19.

The chain joins TRBV9 to TRBJ2-1; 10 bases fit TRBD1. J gave up 4 bases and V 3 bases, and 4 bases lay outside the gene matches. Per germline, CDR1 SGDLS and CDR2 YYNGEE. The CDR3 has 15 residues. CDR3 sequence reads: CASSGRDRGYNEQFF. The CDR3 DNA reads TGTGCCAGCAGCGGCCGGGACAGGGGATACAATGAGCAGTTCTTC.

The V gene is TRBV30, the J gene TRBJ1-6, with 7 bases lining up with TRBD1. V dropped 3 bases and J dropped 7; count of bases not matched to a gene: 9. The CDR3 is 15 amino acids. Germline CDR1 and CDR2: GTSNPN and SVGIG (reference sequence). The CDR3 loop is CAWRGATGVNSPLHF. DNA for the CDR3: TGTGCCTGGAGGGGAGCTACAGGGGTGAATTCACCCCTCCACTTT.